This TCR beta chain was identified during a study of breast tumors, draining lymph nodes, adjacent tissues. Study-wide findings and caveats: Tumor repertoires ranked between lymph nodes and nontumor tissue in diversity, with V and J gene preferences.

TCRdb fed the multiplex PCR reads into MiXCR, producing one record per CDR3 protein. Of about 8,300 distinct CDR3 sequences in the sample, around 40% were seen once. This CDR3 is built from 17 residues. J gave up 3 bases and V 0 bases, and 9 bases lay outside the gene matches. Germline CDR1 DFQATT, CDR2 SNEGSKA (reference sequence). As regards this clonotype: What it binds is not known.

The sequence came from a female donor with breast cancer. Some clones in this sample may be carry-over from other donors' samples. The chain couples TRBV20-1 to TRBJ2-7; 12 bases are shared with TRBD2. The sequenced material came from tumor-adjacent breast tissue. CDR3 nucleotide sequence: TGCAGTGCTAGAGAGCCGACTAGCGGGAGTATTGGCTACGAGCAGTACTTC. It translates to CSAREPTSGSIGYEQYF.